This T cell receptor (beta chain) was profiled in a study of metastatic and nonmetastatic thyroid tumors. Study overall: The study looked at repertoires side by side in blood and in tumor or nodule tissue from malignant and benign thyroid patients. Study observations and caveats: In both blood and tumor samples, TCR beta diversity was reported significantly higher for malignant than benign nodules.

No treatment of any kind had been given to any patient before thyroid surgery. CDR1 and CDR2 from the germline V gene are LNHDA and SQIVND (reference sequence). CDR3 length: 13 residues. Trimming removed 6 bases at V and 4 bases at J, with 12 bases between. This clone turned up a few times. The antigen is not known. Original processing methods: Clinicopathological groups differed in CDR3, with these differences serving to build a distant-metastasis classifier for papillary thyroid cancer. TCRdb used MiXCR to call clones anew from the PCR reads. TCRdb's processing, not the authors' own work, is the source of the V and J calls. The table lists 39,000 or so clones, approximately 44% of them singletons, with around a quarter in the top ten.

V and J are TRBV19 and TRBJ1-1; TRBD1 is a possible D gene (5 bases). Material for sequencing was tumor tissue. The receptor comes from a male donor with papillary thyroid cancer or a benign thyroid nodule (not recorded which). Some clones in this sample may be carry-over from other donors' samples. This CDR3 is CASRPWGGTEAFF. The CDR3 DNA reads TGTGCCAGTAGACCTTGGGGGGGCACTGAAGCTTTCTTT. The variable domain in full, with the rest retrieved from reference TRBV19 and TRBJ1-1, is DGGITQSPKYLFRKEGQNVTLSCEQNLNHDAMYWYRQDPGQGLRLIYYSQIVNDFQKGDIAEGYSVSREKKESFPLTVTSAQKNPTAFYLCASRPWGGTEAFFGQGTRLTVV.